These 26 T cell receptor beta chains originate from one sample sequenced in a study of shared clonotypes between healthy human individuals. Sequencing used immunoSEQ multiplex PCR; TCRdb keeps in-frame clones, though not all of them. The sample lists 2,500,000 or so clones, less than 95% occurring once. Material: naive CD4+ T cells from PBMCs. Subset noted: CD45RA+ positively selected. Receptors originate from a man aged 18 to 30 in good health. Some clones in this sample may be carry-over from other donors' samples.

This chain links TRBV19 with TRBJ2-7; tentatively, D is TRBD1 (5 bases). The germline V gene encodes CDR1 LNHDA and CDR2 SQIVND (reference sequence). This CDR3 contains 11 residues. The ends were cut back, 6 bases at V and 7 bases at J, with 10 bases in the middle. CDR3 nucleotides: TGTGCCAGTAGCGATTGGACAGAGCAGTACTTC. It encodes CASSDWTEQYF.

The chain couples TRBV5-1 to TRBJ2-7, with 8 bases that match TRBD2. The ends lost 3 bases at V and 4 bases at J; junction bases unmatched: 9. The CDR3 length is 15 residues. Germline lookup yields CDR1 SGHRS and CDR2 YFSETQ. This CDR3 is CASSSGGGRGYEQYF. Here the CDR3 DNA reads TGCGCCAGCAGCTCGGGAGGGGGGCGCGGGTACGAGCAGTACTTC.

V is TRBV28 and J is TRBJ2-2; 10 nucleotides agree with TRBD1. V was pared by 3 bases and J by 4 bases, with 5 bases of the junction left unmatched. The CDR3 has 16 amino acids. From germline, CDR1 is MDHEN and CDR2 SYDVKM. The CDR3 region has the DNA TGTGCCAGCAGTTTTGAGGGACAGGGGCGCACCGGGGAGCTGTTTTTT. It specifies CASSFEGQGRTGELFF.

The rearrangement uses TRBV5-1 and TRBJ2-7, with 9 positions matching TRBD2. The CDR3 is 16 residues long. CDR1 is SGHRS, CDR2 YFSETQ, per germline. With V trimmed by 0 bases and J by 5 bases, 9 bases remained unmatched. The CDR3 bases are TGCGCCAGCAGCTTGGCCGTGGTAGCGGGAGCTCACGAGCAGTACTTC. As protein: CASSLAVVAGAHEQYF.

This clone has just a few counts. V usage is TRBV14 and J usage is TRBJ1-2, with 7 bases matching TRBD1. In germline, CDR1 is SGHDN, CDR2 FVKESK. V gave up 4 bases and J gave up 4 bases; unmatched junction bases: 12. The CDR3 extends over 16 amino acids. The CDR3 is CASSLIPGQTFYGYTF. CDR3 nucleotides: TGTGCCAGCAGCCTAATACCGGGACAGACCTTCTATGGCTACACCTTC. Filled out from reference TRBV14 and TRBJ1-2, the complete variable domain reads EAGVTQFPSHSVIEKGQTVTLRCDPISGHDNLYWYRRVMGKEIKFLLHFVKESKQDESGMPNNRFLAERTGGTYSTLKVQPAELEDSGVYFCASSLIPGQTFYGYTFGSGTRLTVV.

J is TRBJ1-1 and V is TRBV30, with 9 bases lining up with TRBD1. In germline, CDR1 is GTSNPN, CDR2 SVGIG (reference sequence). V was clipped by 3 bases and J by 6 bases; unmatched bases: 8. This CDR3 has 14 residues. The CDR3 sequence: CAWRATGGVPEAFF. CDR3 in DNA: TGTGCCTGGAGAGCAACAGGGGGCGTTCCTGAAGCTTTCTTT.

The chain has TRBV25-1 and TRBJ2-7; no reliable D call. Looked up from germline, CDR1 is MGHDK and CDR2 is SYGVNS. This CDR3 spans 15 amino acids. Trimming removed 4 bases at V and 0 bases at J, with 13 bases between. Here the CDR3 reads CASSGSGSLSYEQYF. As DNA, the CDR3 is TGTGCCAGCAGTGGGTCCGGATCCCTCTCCTACGAGCAGTACTTC.

This chain links TRBV7-2 with TRBJ2-1; 7 bases line up with TRBD2. V lost 5 bases to trimming and J lost 3 bases; unmatched junction nucleotides: 13. The germline V gene encodes CDR1 SGHTA and CDR2 FQGNSA. The CDR3 consists of 17 residues. DNA for the CDR3: TGTGCCAGCAGCCGGAGTATGCGGGAGAGAAACTACAATGAGCAGTTCTTC. This codes for CASSRSMRERNYNEQFF. Supplemented by reference TRBV7-2 and TRBJ2-1, the full variable domain reads GAGVSQSPSNKVTEKGKDVELRCDPISGHTALYWYRQSLGQGLEFLIYFQGNSAPDKSGLPSDRFSAERTGGSVSTLTIQRTQQEDSAVYLCASSRSMRERNYNEQFFGPGTRLTVL.

V and J are TRBV28 and TRBJ2-2; no reliable D call. Trimming removed 10 bases at V and 1 base at J, with 16 bases between. The CDR3 contains 15 residues. Germline loops: CDR1 MDHEN, CDR2 SYDVKM. The CDR3 region is CAILSWSENTGELFF. As DNA, the CDR3 is TGTGCCATCTTAAGTTGGTCGGAGAACACCGGGGAGCTGTTTTTT.

The genes are TRBV6-1 and TRBJ2-1, with 12 positions matching TRBD2. The CDR3 covers 16 residues. Losses at the gene ends were 4 bases for V and 2 bases for J; bases not matched to a gene: 3. The germline V gene encodes CDR1 MNHNS and CDR2 SASEGT. The CDR3 DNA reads TGTGCCAGCAGTGTAGGACTAGCGGGGACCTACAATGAGCAGTTCTTC. Amino acids: CASSVGLAGTYNEQFF.

The rearrangement uses TRBV7-3 and TRBJ2-5; weak D call: TRBD2 (6 bases). The ends were cut back, 0 bases at V and 0 bases at J, with 8 bases in the middle. The CDR3 has 15 residues. CDR1 and CDR2 from the germline V gene are SGHTA and FQGTGA. CDR3 region: CASSLTRDYQETQYF. In DNA form, the CDR3 reads TGTGCCAGCAGCTTAACCCGGGACTACCAAGAGACCCAGTACTTC.

The chain has TRBV5-4 and TRBJ1-1; 8 nucleotides agree with TRBD1. In germline, CDR1 is SGHNT, CDR2 YYREEE (reference sequence). Unmatched junction bases numbered 9, after V lost 3 bases and J lost 5 bases. This CDR3 is 15 amino acids long. In nucleotides, the CDR3 is TGTGCCAGCAGCTCCACCATCGACAGGGGAACTGAAGCTTTCTTT. It translates to CASSSTIDRGTEAFF. Full variable domain (rest looked up from reference TRBV5-4 and TRBJ1-1): ETGVTQSPTHLIKTRGQQVTLRCSSQSGHNTVSWYQQALGQGPQFIFQYYREEENGRGNFPPRFSGLQFPNYSSELNVNALELDDSALYLCASSSTIDRGTEAFFGQGTRLTVV.

The table lists this clone with a count of one. The chain carries TRBV6-6 and TRBJ2-2, with 8 bases fitting TRBD2. V dropped 0 bases and J dropped 1; count of bases not matched to a gene: 1. The CDR3 extends over 16 amino acids. Germline assignment: CDR1 MNHNY and CDR2 SVGAGI (reference sequence). CDR3 coding DNA: TGTGCCAGCAGTTACTCGGGACTAGTGAACACCGGGGAGCTGTTTTTT. Its translation is CASSYSGLVNTGELFF.

The chain uses TRBV9 and TRBJ2-5, with a possible D match to TRBD1 (6 bases). The V end lost 6 bases, the J end lost 4 bases, and 19 bases lay between the germline ends. The CDR3 contains 15 residues. Per germline, CDR1 SGDLS and CDR2 YYNGEE. The CDR3 reads CASTPGVGARETQYF. Written as DNA, the CDR3 is TGTGCCAGCACCCCGGGCGTGGGGGCGCGAGAGACCCAGTACTTC.

The chain links TRBV7-2 to TRBJ2-3; D is uncertain. This CDR3 has 15 residues. Trimming removed 5 bases from V and 6 bases from J, with 18 bases in between. CDR1 is SGHTA and CDR2 is FQGNSA in the germline V gene. The CDR3 reads CASSRPGQAADTQYF. The CDR3 nucleotides read TGTGCCAGCAGCCGCCCCGGCCAAGCAGCGGATACGCAGTATTTT.

This chain uses TRBV5-1 with TRBJ2-2; TRBD1 agrees at 7 bases. V lost 3 bases, J lost 0 bases, and 2 bases stayed unmatched. CDR3 length equals 15 residues. The germline CDR1 and CDR2 sequences are SGHRS and YFSETQ. CDR3 nucleotides: TGCGCCAGCAGCTATGGACAGGCGAACACCGGGGAGCTGTTTTTT. The encoded protein is CASSYGQANTGELFF.

The chain combines TRBV19 with TRBJ1-2; 7 nucleotides match TRBD1. The CDR3 runs to 14 residues. J gave up 5 bases and V 6 bases, and 9 bases lay outside the gene matches. Germline CDR1 reads LNHDA; CDR2 reads SQIVND (reference sequence). CDR3 in amino acids: CASSRGTAPYGYTF. The CDR3 DNA reads TGTGCCAGTAGCCGTGGGACAGCCCCATATGGCTACACCTTC.

The chain recombines TRBV6-6 with TRBJ2-3; D call uncertain. V lost 2 bases and J 2 bases, leaving 8 bases between the germline ends. Germline values: CDR1 MNHNY, CDR2 SVGAGI (reference sequence). The CDR3 is 14 residues long. In DNA, the CDR3 is TGTGCCAGCAGTTACAACCTAAACACAGATACGCAGTATTTT. Its protein product is CASSYNLNTDTQYF.

The genes are TRBV5-8 and TRBJ2-7; weak D call: TRBD1 (5 bases). Germline V CDR1 and CDR2: SGHTS, YDEGEE. V lost 2 bases, J lost 6 bases, and 9 bases lay in between. This CDR3 is built from 12 residues. The CDR3 spells CASSFPRGEQYF. The CDR3 nucleotides read TGTGCCAGCAGCTTTCCTAGGGGCGAGCAGTACTTC.

The chain couples TRBV6-1 to TRBJ2-7, with TRBD1 matching 7 bases. Germline V lookup: CDR1 MNHNS, CDR2 SASEGT. After removal of 5 bases from V and 0 bases from J, the junction contained 7 bases not matched to a gene. This CDR3 is built from 15 residues. The CDR3 region is CASSRLRDSSYEQYF. CDR3 nucleotide sequence: TGTGCCAGCAGTCGGCTCCGGGACAGCTCCTACGAGCAGTACTTC.

This clone appeared a single time. Other DNA sequences within the sample encode an identical CDR3. V and J are TRBV6-5 and TRBJ2-7; 9 bases map to TRBD1. With 6 bases clipped from V and 4 bases from J, the junction kept 4 bases outside the gene matches. CDR1 and CDR2 from the germline V gene are MNHEY and SVGAGI. CDR3 length: 13 residues. CDR3 nucleotide sequence: TGTGCCAGCAGGAGGGACAGGGCGTACGAGCAGTACTTC. Amino acid sequence: CASRRDRAYEQYF.

J is TRBJ1-1 and V is TRBV7-3; D remains ambiguous. The CDR3 sequence is 16 residues long. V lost 2 bases and J 6 bases, leaving 19 bases between the germline ends. Per the germline V gene, CDR1 is SGHTA and CDR2 is FQGTGA. The CDR3 region is CASSLPRGPHRSEAFF. The CDR3 DNA reads TGTGCCAGCAGCTTACCTCGCGGGCCACACCGATCTGAAGCTTTCTTT.

The rearrangement links TRBV28 to TRBJ1-4; perhaps TRBD1 as D (5 bases). CDR3 size: 15 residues. Looked up from germline, CDR1 is MDHEN and CDR2 is SYDVKM. Trimming shortened V by 3 bases and J by 1 base, and 9 bases separated the two germline ends. The CDR3 sequence is CASSLQGGTNEKLFF. The DNA of the CDR3 is TGTGCCAGCAGTTTGCAGGGAGGAACTAATGAAAAACTGTTTTTT. Full variable domain (missing parts from reference TRBV28 and TRBJ1-4): DVKVTQSSRYLVKRTGEKVFLECVQDMDHENMFWYRQDPGLGLRLIYFSYDVKMKEKGDIPEGYSVSREKKERFSLILESASTNQTSMYLCASSLQGGTNEKLFFGSGTQLSVL.

The rearrangement links TRBV27 to TRBJ1-5; D is unclear. V was pared by 3 bases and J by 1 base, with 10 bases between. The CDR3 runs to 15 residues. Germline loops: CDR1 MNHEY, CDR2 SMNVEV (reference sequence). As DNA, the CDR3 is TGTGCCAGCAGTTTTGATGGAGCGAGCAATCAGCCCCAGCATTTT. It specifies CASSFDGASNQPQHF.

The V call is TRBV9, the J call TRBJ1-3; 9 bases fit TRBD1. CDR3 length: 15 amino acids. The junction had 5 bases not matched to a gene; V was cut back by 3 bases and J by 4 bases. Germline V gene lookup returns CDR1 SGDLS and CDR2 YYNGEE. This CDR3 reads CASSATGGAGNTIYF. CDR3 nucleotide sequence: TGTGCCAGCAGCGCCACAGGGGGCGCGGGAAACACCATATATTTT.

V gene TRBV28 combines with J gene TRBJ1-4; D uncertain. The CDR3 is made up of 14 amino acids. From germline, CDR1 is MDHEN and CDR2 SYDVKM. Trimming pared 10 bases from V and 0 bases from J, leaving 12 bases between. CDR3 sequence reads: CATGDFATNEKLFF. CDR3 bases: TGTGCCACCGGAGATTTTGCAACTAATGAAAAACTGTTTTTT. Combining the CDR3 with reference TRBV28 and TRBJ1-4 gives the whole variable domain DVKVTQSSRYLVKRTGEKVFLECVQDMDHENMFWYRQDPGLGLRLIYFSYDVKMKEKGDIPEGYSVSREKKERFSLILESASTNQTSMYLCATGDFATNEKLFFGSGTQLSVL.